Below are 23 T cell receptor beta chains sequenced from a single sample in a study of blood T cells in healthy people across ages. Through a sample-barcoded 5' primer and a J-beta primer mix, a second PCR was run for roughly 6 to 12 cycles. One entry per CDR3 protein results from TCRdb running MiXCR on the 5' RACE reads. The sample carries about 2 million distinct CDR3 sequences, roughly 52% recorded once. The sequenced sample consisted of blood. These receptors all stem from a woman between 40 and 50 years old in good health.

This clonotype came up a few times. The gene calls are TRBV29-1 and TRBJ2-5; 7 bases map to TRBD1. J lost 5 bases, V lost 1 base, and 19 bases had no gene match. The CDR3 consists of 18 residues. Germline CDR1 SQVTM, CDR2 ANQGSEA. CDR3 region: CSVEGALSEGARWETQYF. CDR3 DNA sequence: TGCAGCGTTGAAGGGGCACTCTCTGAGGGGGCCCGGTGGGAGACCCAGTACTTC. Together with reference TRBV29-1 and TRBJ2-5, the CDR3 gives the full variable domain: SAVISQKPSRDICQRGTSLTIQCQVDSQVTMMFWYRQQPGQSLTLIATANQGSEATYESGFVIDKFPISRPNLTFSTLTVSNMSPEDSSIYLCSVEGALSEGARWETQYFGPGTRLLVL.

The V and J genes are TRBV20-1 and TRBJ1-2; D may be TRBD1 (6 bases). The germline gives CDR1 DFQATT, CDR2 SNEGSKA (reference sequence). The V end lost 7 bases, the J end lost 8 bases, and 8 bases lay between the germline ends. The CDR3 totals 9 residues. Here the CDR3 reads CSEGEGYTF. The DNA of the CDR3 is TGCAGTGAGGGGGAGGGCTACACCTTC.

The rearrangement uses TRBV6-2 or TRBV6-3 and TRBJ1-5, with TRBD1 identical over 10 bases. V dropped 7 bases and J dropped 15; count of bases not matched to a gene: 12. CDR3 length equals 13 residues. Germline V gene sequence: CDR1 MNHEY, CDR2 SVGEGT. In DNA, the CDR3 is TGTGCCAGCACCCACAGGGACAGGGGATACTGGCATTTT. Protein: CASTHRDRGYWHF.

V is TRBV15 and J is TRBJ2-5, with 7 bases fitting TRBD1. The junction had 9 bases not matched to a gene; V was cut back by 3 bases and J by 5 bases. The CDR3 is 15 amino acids. CDR1 LNHNV and CDR2 YYDKDF come from the germline V gene (reference sequence). This CDR3 is CATSRGTAFMETQYF. The CDR3 coding sequence is TGTGCCACCAGCAGGGGGACAGCCTTCATGGAGACCCAGTACTTC.

This clonotype was seen repeatedly, ten times or more. The chain joins TRBV7-2 to TRBJ2-5; no clear D. This CDR3 has 14 amino acids. V lost 5 bases and J 5 bases, leaving 15 bases between the germline ends. Germline V gene lookup returns CDR1 SGHTA and CDR2 FQGNSA. CDR3 sequence (DNA): TGTGCCAGCAGCCCCCCTCCTGGCCGGGAGACCCAGTACTTC. It is translated as CASSPPPGRETQYF.

As to this clonotype: The junction departs from the called germline gene at one end, perhaps through a read error. The rearrangement uses TRBV6-5 and TRBJ1-2, with a tentative D call TRBD1 (6 bases). CDR3 length: 16 amino acids. The germline CDR1 and CDR2 sequences are MNHEY and SVGAGI. The CDR3 DNA reads as TGTGCCAGCAGTTTTCTTCAGTTAGGGGGAAACTATGACTACACCTTC. Protein: CASSFLQLGGNYDYTF.

V usage is TRBV4-3 and J usage is TRBJ1-1; tentatively, D is TRBD1 (5 bases). CDR1 is LGHNA and CDR2 is YSLEER in the germline V gene. The CDR3 length is 14 residues. V was shortened by 4 bases and J by 4 bases, with 13 bases between the two germline ends. The CDR3 bases are TGCGCCAGCAGCCCCTACTACGGGGGCACTGAAGCTTTCTTT. This gives the protein CASSPYYGGTEAFF.

The genes are TRBV20-1 and TRBJ1-5; D is possibly TRBD1 (5 bases). The CDR3 extends over 12 amino acids. The V gene's germline CDR1 is DFQATT and CDR2 SNEGSKA (reference sequence). The CDR3 loop reads CRGGAPNQPQHF. Here the CDR3 DNA reads TGCAGGGGTGGGGCCCCCAATCAGCCCCAGCATTTT.

This clonotype turned up a few times. This rearrangement joins TRBV13 to TRBJ2-3; 9 bases are shared with TRBD2. Losses at the gene ends were 5 bases for V and 2 bases for J; bases not matched to a gene: 8. Per germline, CDR1 PRHDT and CDR2 FYEKMQ (reference sequence). This CDR3 is built from 16 residues. CDR3 protein: CASSPSSGGLTDTQYF. DNA for the CDR3: TGTGCCAGCAGCCCAAGTAGCGGGGGACTCACAGATACGCAGTATTTT.

CDR3 sequence reads: CASSHRERGGEQYF. The DNA of the CDR3 is TGTGCCAGCAGCCACCGGGAGCGGGGTGGCGAGCAGTACTTC. The chain carries TRBV6-5 and TRBJ2-4; 7 bases align to TRBD2. The DNA end is more similar to TRBJ2-7, so the J call may be wrong. Germline V gene sequence: CDR1 MNHEY, CDR2 SVGAGI. The CDR3 has 14 amino acids.

This clonotype was seen a handful of times. The chain joins TRBV5-1 to TRBJ2-7; TRBD2 matches at 11 bases. The tail of the sequence fits TRBJ2-5 better, so the J call may be wrong. CDR1 is SGHRS and CDR2 is YFSETQ in the germline V gene. CDR3 length: 16 amino acids. In DNA form, the CDR3 reads TGCGCCAGCAGCACCCGTAGCGGGGGGGAGCCGAAGACCCAGTACTTC. As protein: CASSTRSGGEPKTQYF.

Only a few counts were recorded for this clonotype. CDR3 region: CASAGPAVQETQYF. The CDR3 nucleotides are TGTGCCAGCGCGGGGCCAGCCGTCCAAGAGACCCAGTACTTC. This rearrangement joins TRBV7-2 to TRBJ2-5; TRBD2 is a possible D gene (6 bases). The germline V gene has CDR1 SGHTA and CDR2 FQGNSA. CDR3 length: 14 amino acids. Trimming shortened V by 8 bases and J by 1 base, and 14 bases separated the two germline ends.

The chain has TRBV15 and TRBJ2-3; D not certain. CDR3 size: 12 residues. Germline lookup yields CDR1 LNHNV and CDR2 YYDKDF (reference sequence). V shed 4 bases and J shed 4 bases, with 6 bases lying between them. The CDR3 reads CATSIGSDTQYF. CDR3 coding DNA: TGTGCCACCAGCATCGGGTCAGATACGCAGTATTTT.

The V and J genes are TRBV7-8 and TRBJ2-5, with TRBD1 as a possible D gene (5 bases). This CDR3 is built from 14 residues. The germline V and J ends were trimmed by 0 bases and 11 bases, with 16 bases remaining between them. CDR1 is SGHVS, CDR2 FQNEAQ, per germline. Here the CDR3 reads CASSLAGPINGQYF. The CDR3 coding sequence is TGTGCCAGCAGCTTAGCGGGGCCGATTAACGGGCAGTACTTC.

V is TRBV10-3 and J is TRBJ2-7, with D possibly matching TRBD2 (5 bases). Trimming pared 0 bases from V and 5 bases from J, leaving 8 bases between. The germline gives CDR1 ENHRY, CDR2 SYGVKD. CDR3 length: 13 amino acids. The CDR3 is CAISESDGDEQYF. In DNA form, the CDR3 reads TGTGCCATCAGTGAGTCGGACGGGGACGAGCAGTACTTC.

CDR3 residues: CASTSGTGGQGDIQYF. The DNA for the CDR3 is TGCGCCAGCACCTCCGGGACAGGGGGCCAAGGGGACATTCAGTACTTC. The chain employs TRBV5-1 and TRBJ2-4, with 12 nucleotides matching TRBD1. The germline gives CDR1 SGHRS, CDR2 YFSETQ. V was pared by 6 bases and J by 8 bases, with 12 bases of the junction left unmatched. The CDR3 is 16 residues long.

The genes are TRBV9 and TRBJ2-5; D not resolved. Trimming cost V 0 bases and J 4 bases, with 10 bases left between them. The CDR3 sequence is 14 residues long. Germline-derived CDR1 and CDR2 are SGDLS and YYNGEE. CDR3 protein: CASSVASSPETQYF. CDR3 DNA: TGTGCCAGCAGCGTAGCGTCCTCCCCAGAGACCCAGTACTTC.

This chain connects TRBV15 to TRBJ2-1, with TRBD2 as a possible D gene (5 bases). Per the germline V gene, CDR1 is LNHNV and CDR2 is YYDKDF (reference sequence). The CDR3 is 17 amino acids. The germline V and J ends were trimmed by 4 bases and 7 bases, with 23 bases remaining between them. The chain's CDR3 is CATSTPPGGPARNEQFF. DNA for the CDR3: TGTGCCACCAGCACCCCCCCAGGAGGTCCGGCGAGGAATGAGCAGTTCTTC.

The sample holds a few counts of this clonotype. This chain connects TRBV7-2 to TRBJ2-3, with 8 bases identical to TRBD2. The CDR3 runs to 19 residues. Germline CDR1 SGHTA, CDR2 FQGNSA. The V and J ends lost 1 base and 6 bases, in that order; junction bases with no gene match: 18. In DNA, the CDR3 is TGTGCCAGCAGCTTAGTGGTTTTAGCGGGGACTGGATTTGTGGATACGCAGTATTTT. As protein: CASSLVVLAGTGFVDTQYF.

The chain couples TRBV7-9 to TRBJ2-1, with D perhaps given as TRBD1 or TRBD2 (5 bases each). Germline lookup yields CDR1 SEHNR and CDR2 FQNEAQ (reference sequence). The CDR3 extends over 14 amino acids. The V and J ends lost 5 bases and 8 bases respectively, with 16 bases between them. DNA for the CDR3: TGTGCCAGCAGCATCCCCGGGGCCGCGGATGAGCAGTTCTTC. This codes for CASSIPGAADEQFF.

The chain is built from TRBV6-2 or TRBV6-3 and TRBJ2-1; possibly TRBD2 for D (7 bases). CDR1 is MNHEY and CDR2 is SVGEGT in the germline V gene. CDR3 length equals 15 residues. Between the trimmed V and J ends, which lost 8 bases and 10 bases, there was a span of 24 bases. CDR3 region: CASAGRGPLSGEQFF. In DNA form, the CDR3 reads TGTGCCAGCGCTGGGCGGGGGCCCCTCTCCGGGGAGCAGTTCTTC.

In this sample, this clonotype turned up a few times. This chain links TRBV7-2 with TRBJ1-5; a weak D match, TRBD1 (6 bases). The CDR3 length is 15 residues. Per germline, CDR1 SGHTA and CDR2 FQGNSA. Trimming stripped 1 base from V and 2 bases from J, with 9 bases between. CDR3 loop: CASSLGQAGNQPQHF. The CDR3 bases are TGTGCCAGCAGCTTAGGACAGGCGGGCAATCAGCCCCAGCATTTT.

This clonotype appeared a few times. The genes are TRBV7-8 and TRBJ2-1, with 7 bases lining up with TRBD1. Germline CDR1 and CDR2: SGHVS and FQNEAQ. The CDR3 has 14 residues. The V gene end was trimmed by 5 bases and the J gene end by 10 bases; junction bases not matched to a gene: 11. The CDR3 nucleotides are TGTGCCAGCAGCCGCCAGACAGGGTTTGAGGAGCAGTTCTTC. Amino acids: CASSRQTGFEEQFF.